The rows below give T cell receptor beta chains drawn from one sample of a study of T cells after yellow fever vaccination. TCRdb recomputed calls from the 5' RACE reads with MiXCR, one row per CDR3 protein. The data contain roughly 350,000 distinct CDR3 sequences, roughly 4.3% of them singletons. The sequences come from PBMCs, collected 5 days after the yellow fever booster vaccination. The receptors originated from a man aged 18 to 30 who received the YFV17D yellow fever vaccine. Both conserved end residues are part of each CDR3. The D gene is left open where the match is weak. Size is stated for part of the rows, as once, few or many counts, or as a class when the clone is expanded.

v_gene: TRBV7-3
d_gene: TRBD2
j_gene: TRBJ2-3
abundance: few
CDR3nt: TGTGCCAGCAGCTTCGGACTAGATCCAGATACGCAGTATTTT
CDR3aa: CASSFGLDPDTQYF

v_gene: TRBV15
d_gene: .
j_gene: TRBJ1-2
abundance: few
CDR3nt: TGTGCCACCAGCAGACAACAGGGTCGGGGCTACACCTTC
CDR3aa: CATSRQQGRGYTF

v_gene: TRBV9
d_gene: TRBD1
j_gene: TRBJ1-2
abundance: few
CDR3nt: TGTGCCAGCAGTGCGAGACAGAATTTGGACAGGGGTGGTATCATAGCTAACTATGGCTACACCTTC
CDR3aa: CASSARQNLDRGGIIANYGYTF

v_gene: TRBV6-5
d_gene: TRBD2
j_gene: TRBJ2-6
abundance: few
CDR3nt: TGTGCCAGCAGTTACCAGGGGACTAGAGGGGCCAACGTCCTGACTTTC
CDR3aa: CASSYQGTRGANVLTF

v_gene: TRBV6-2/TRBV6-3
d_gene: TRBD1
j_gene: TRBJ2-5
abundance: many
CDR3nt: TGTGCCAGCAACCCGGACAGGGTAGAGACCCAGTACTTC
CDR3aa: CASNPDRVETQYF

v_gene: TRBV7-6
d_gene: .
j_gene: TRBJ1-5
abundance: few
CDR3nt: TGTGCCAGCAGCTATGGGACGGGGAGCAATCAGCCCCAGCATTTT
CDR3aa: CASSYGTGSNQPQHF

v_gene: TRBV9
d_gene: .
j_gene: TRBJ2-3
abundance: many
CDR3nt: TGTGCCAGCAGCGTAGCAACAGGGGAGGCAGATACGCAGTATTTT
CDR3aa: CASSVATGEADTQYF

v_gene: TRBV4-3
d_gene: .
j_gene: TRBJ2-2
abundance: .
CDR3nt: TGCGCCAGCAGCCAAGATTCGGTCGGGGGTGGAAACACCGGGGAGCTGTTTTTT
CDR3aa: CASSQDSVGGGNTGELFF

v_gene: TRBV3-2
d_gene: .
j_gene: TRBJ2-2
abundance: many
CDR3nt: TGTGCCAGCAGCGCCGTTACTAGCGGGGGGGCTTCGCAGGACACCGGGGAGCTGTTTTTT
CDR3aa: CASSAVTSGGASQDTGELFF

v_gene: TRBV7-9
d_gene: TRBD2
j_gene: TRBJ2-5
abundance: .
CDR3nt: TGTGCCAGCAGCCCCCTTGGGGGGGGAGACGAGACCCAGTACTTC
CDR3aa: CASSPLGGGDETQYF